Shown below are 10 T cell receptor beta chains from a single sample sequenced in a study of blood T cells in healthy people across ages. Sample-barcoded 5' priming and a J-beta primer mix drove a second PCR of about 6 to 12 cycles. In TCRdb, the 5' RACE reads were re-called with MiXCR into one record per CDR3 protein. The table shows about 600,000 distinct CDR3 sequences, with around half occurring only once. Sequenced sample: blood. The receptor source for this set is a man older than 75 in good health.

The chain has TRBV4-3 and TRBJ1-4; the D gene is possibly TRBD1 (5 bases). The CDR3 length is 15 residues. Trimming left V 6 bases short and J 8 bases short, with 19 bases between. Germline V CDR1 and CDR2: LGHNA, YSLEER. Written as DNA, the CDR3 is TGCGCCAGCAGTCACCAAGTCAGGGTTGGAGAAAAACTGTTTTTT. Its translation: CASSHQVRVGEKLFF.

The chain has TRBV6-6 and TRBJ2-7, with a tentative D call TRBD2 (5 bases). The CDR3 is made up of 16 amino acids. Trimming took 0 bases from V and 0 from J, leaving 12 bases between them. Germline V CDR1 and CDR2: MNHNY, SVGAGI (reference sequence). CDR3 DNA: TGTGCCAGCAGTTACTCGACGACGGGAAGCTCCTACGAGCAGTACTTC. It is translated as CASSYSTTGSSYEQYF.

This clonotype was counted between two and nine times. The chain joins TRBV20-1 to TRBJ2-3, with TRBD2 identical over 7 bases. Germline lookup yields CDR1 DFQATT and CDR2 SNEGSKA (reference sequence). J was trimmed by 1 base and V by 6 bases; bases with no gene match: 7. The CDR3 is 14 residues long. The CDR3 bases are TGCAGTGCAAAGCGGGGACTGGGCACAGATACGCAGTATTTT. This codes for CSAKRGLGTDTQYF.

This chain connects TRBV6-5 to TRBJ1-1; 7 bases are shared with TRBD1. J lost 5 bases, V lost 6 bases, and 6 bases had no gene match. The CDR3 has 13 residues. Germline V gives CDR1 MNHEY, CDR2 SVGAGI. The CDR3 sequence: CASRAIQGTEAFF. Here the CDR3 DNA reads TGTGCCAGCAGAGCTATACAGGGGACTGAAGCTTTCTTT.

V usage is TRBV6-1 and J usage is TRBJ1-2; the match to TRBD1 covers 9 bases. The V segment lost 5 bases and the J segment 7 bases; nucleotides outside the gene matches: 8. The CDR3 extends over 14 amino acids. Germline V CDR1 and CDR2: MNHNS, SASEGT. CDR3: CASSNQDRGFGYTF. CDR3 sequence (DNA): TGTGCCAGCAGTAACCAGGACAGGGGATTTGGCTACACCTTC.

Concerning this clonotype itself: A read error may explain this, as a much larger clone is one base away. The chain employs TRBV20-1 and TRBJ2-4; the D is unclear. CDR1 is DFQATT and CDR2 is SNEGSKA in the germline V gene (reference sequence). The CDR3 spans 13 residues. Trimming pared 4 bases from V and 8 bases from J, leaving 15 bases between. The CDR3 protein is CSATGGAMDIQYF. CDR3 sequence (DNA): TGCAGTGCTACTGGCGGCGCCATGGACATTCAGTACTTC.

The chain is built from TRBV7-3 and TRBJ1-2; no clear D. V dropped 5 bases and J dropped 0 bases, with 13 bases sitting between them. The CDR3 spans 15 residues. Germline V gene data show CDR1 as SGHTA and CDR2 as FQGTGA. This CDR3 is CASSPSVGTNYGYTF. For the CDR3, the DNA is TGTGCCAGCAGCCCGTCAGTTGGAACTAACTATGGCTACACCTTC.

This clonotype has at least ten counts. The chain employs TRBV6-5 and TRBJ2-7; D is unresolved. Between the trimmed V and J ends, which lost 0 bases and 1 base, there was a span of 7 bases. The V gene's germline CDR1 is MNHEY and CDR2 SVGAGI. The CDR3 consists of 14 residues. In DNA form, the CDR3 reads TGTGCCAGCAGTTACTCGGGCGGATCCTACGAGCAGTACTTC. As protein: CASSYSGGSYEQYF.

This clonotype showed up many times. The CDR3 DNA sequence: TGCGCCAGCAGCCCGACCGGACAGGGATCCTACGAGCAGTACTTC. Its translation is CASSPTGQGSYEQYF. V is TRBV5-1 and J is TRBJ2-7; 8 positions match TRBD1. After removal of 4 bases from V and 1 base from J, the junction contained 7 bases not matched to a gene. Germline assignment: CDR1 SGHRS and CDR2 YFSETQ. CDR3 length equals 15 residues.

The rearrangement links TRBV20-1 to TRBJ1-1; possibly TRBD1 for D (5 bases). The germline V gene encodes CDR1 DFQATT and CDR2 SNEGSKA (reference sequence). The V end was cut by 0 bases, the J end by 4 bases, with 12 bases between. The CDR3 sequence is 14 residues long. For the CDR3, the DNA is TGCAGTGCTAGAGATCTCCGGGGCGGCACTGAAGCTTTCTTT. Protein: CSARDLRGGTEAFF.